This TCR beta chain was identified in a study of shared clonotypes between healthy human individuals. Study-wide points: Among the subsets, naive ones generally showed larger estimated richness than memory ones.

Concerning this clone: Its antigen is unknown.

Germline lookup yields CDR1 SGHDN and CDR2 FVKESK. This CDR3 has 13 amino acids. V was clipped by 0 bases and J by 4 bases, with 5 bases between them. Every subset's genomic DNA went evenly onto several immunoSEQ plates. Per the authors' pipeline: ImmunoSEQ sequences covered only the junction and lacked quality scores; filtering therefore differed. Clones were read by immunoSEQ multiplex PCR, and TCRdb kept only the in-frame ones, dropping some. That table furnishes V, J and clone size, whereas the DNA furnished D and trimming. The table lists about 380,000 clones, about 97% of them singletons. CD8 memory cells included CD45RO+ cells plus CCR7-negative CD45RA+ TemRA cells.

The chain combines TRBV14 with TRBJ2-3; D remains ambiguous. This receptor was obtained from a man under 40 in good health. The specimen sequenced was memory CD8+ T cells sorted from blood. Subset specified: CD45RO+ cells pooled with CCR7-negative TemRA cells. In DNA form, the CDR3 reads TGTGCCAGCAGCCAAGATCAGGCAGATACGCAGTATTTT. As protein: CASSQDQADTQYF.